This T cell receptor (beta chain) was sequenced in a study of CD8+CD57+ T cells in acquired aplastic anemia. Study background: Sorted CD4+ and CD8+ cells gave a mean 3.2 ug DNA, range roughly 0.2 to 27.4 ug. An average of about 9.8 million reads for CD4+ cells was obtained from healthy donors.

Profiling that covered TCR beta VDJ and CDR3 relied on genomic DNA as its template. A single record per CDR3 protein comes from TCRdb applying MiXCR to the reads. Of 200,000 to 250,000 distinct CDR3 sequences listed, under 65% are singletons. Study-wide findings and caveats: The number of CD8+ CDR3 sequences shared by patients and controls was about 27.

Details on this clonotype: No antigen is known for it.

The sequenced sample consisted of sorted CD4+, CD8+, or CD8+CD57+ T cells (not recorded which) from PBMCs. This sequence was found in a human donor in good health.

This CDR3 reads CASSESLNIGNQPQHF. In DNA, the CDR3 is TGTGCCAGCAGTGAAAGTCTAAATATTGGCAATCAGCCCCAGCATTTT. The chain links TRBV2 to TRBJ1-5; no reliable D call. Trimming took 2 bases from V and 2 from J, leaving 13 bases between them. Per the germline V gene, CDR1 is SNHLY and CDR2 is FYNNEI. The CDR3 consists of 16 residues.